This TCR beta chain was found in a study of OX40 agonist ivuxolimab in advanced cancers. Turning to the overall study: Ivuxolimab was an agonistic, fully human IgG2 monoclonal antibody directed against OX40 (CD134), a costimulatory receptor. Intravenous ivuxolimab was administered to patients every 2 weeks at six dose levels: 0.01, 0.1, 0.3, 1.5, 3 and 10 mg/kg. Among the roughly 50 dose-escalation patients, some 20 had hepatocellular carcinoma, 15 or so melanoma, 9 renal cell carcinoma and 9 head and neck cancer. The dose-escalation cohort was around 84% male with a mean age of 60 years, ranging from roughly 23 to 80. Patients were allowed to have had prior anti-PD-1, anti-PD-L1 or anti-CTLA-4 therapy, and approximately 40% of the dose-escalation patients had been treated with checkpoint inhibitors. Partial responses were achieved by three dose-escalation patients, of whom one had hepatocellular carcinoma and two had cutaneous melanoma. Peripheral TCRbeta sequencing aimed to test whether ivuxolimab altered TCR sequence diversity and caused clonal T-cell expansion. The paper reports the monotherapy dose-escalation portion (N = 52 patients) of the phase I ivuxolimab trial. On the study overall, not on this receptor specifically: Low levels of normalized T-cell clonal expansion were also seen in some nonresponding patients. The antigen specificity of the peripheral T cells that underwent clonal expansion was not determined. Partial responders in the 0.1-3.0 mg/kg groups had among the lowest normalized peripheral clonal expansion, especially among CD8+ T cells. After ivuxolimab, expanded clones were on average more numerous among CD8+ T cells than among CD4+ T cells. Clonal expansion of both CD4+ and CD8+ blood T cells was observed from baseline to week 6 at doses 0.1 to 3.0 mg/kg.

Patients with a history of autoimmune disease or receiving systemic immunosuppression were excluded from the trial. Peripheral blood for TCR sequencing was collected from all dose cohorts at baseline, on cycle 4 day 1, and on cycle 7 day 1. Samples were obtained from an open-label, multicenter, first-in-human phase I dose-escalation trial of ivuxolimab. Adults with locally advanced or metastatic head and neck squamous cell, hepatocellular, melanoma or renal cell carcinoma were enrolled in the trial. Before TCR sequencing, CD4+ and CD8+ T cells were separately sorted from peripheral blood. As concerns this clone: No cognate antigen has been identified for it. No base quality information exists; no much larger clone differs at one position.

To sequence the TCRbeta CDR3 region, genomic DNA was isolated from the sorted cells. The immunoSEQ Assay was used for sequencing of TCRbeta CDR3 regions. Entries here come from immuneACCESS through TCRdb and include only in-frame sequences with V and J called. Some clones fail to appear in such tables; in the studies checked, an unresolved V gene covers under half of the shortfall, and the cause of the remainder is unknown. Here the sample has roughly 92,000 clones; around 90% occur a single time. The ten largest make up under 4% of the sample. Specimen: CD4+ or CD8+ T cells sorted from blood, collected in a trial of the OX40 agonist ivuxolimab. The sequence was collected from an adult with an advanced solid tumor such as melanoma, head and neck, liver or kidney cancer.

The CDR3 amino acid sequence is: CAWSYTGNEQFF. The DNA is TGTGCCTGGAGTTATACAGGCAATGAGCAGTTCTTC. The chain is assembled from TRBV30 and TRBJ2-1; the D gene is perhaps TRBD1, from 5 matching bases. V is clipped by 2 bases and J by 6 bases, and the sequence between their germline boundaries is 8 bases long. From a lookup of the germline V gene (reference sequence), CDR1 and CDR2 are GTSNPN and SVGIG. The CDR3 spans 12 residues, from the cysteine through the phenylalanine. Left in the record is the CDR3 DNA by itself, 36 bases read in frame from the first base.